The 24 T cell receptor beta chains given below trace back to one sample, sequenced in a study of response to subunit inactivated influenza vaccine. Via MiXCR, TCRdb re-called the RT-PCR reads, giving one row per CDR3 protein. This sample has roughly 540,000 distinct CDR3 sequences; under 30% occur once, and the top ten carry 2.5% to 3.5%. The same sample was also used in a study of T cells expressing NK-cell markers. From that report: Scientists made TCR beta cDNA using 5'RACE template switching with UMIs.

The input for sequencing was CD4+ T cells sorted from PBMCs, taken 12 days after vaccination. These receptors came from a man aged 45 to 65 who received an inactivated influenza vaccine.

The gene calls are TRBV5-1 and TRBJ2-1; TRBD1 might be the D (5 bases). Between the trimmed V and J ends, which lost 5 bases and 7 bases, there was a span of 10 bases. Germline V CDR1 and CDR2: SGHRS, YFSETQ. The CDR3 length is 12 residues. The CDR3 is CASRQGDNEQFF. The CDR3 nucleotides are TGCGCCAGCAGGCAGGGTGATAATGAGCAGTTCTTC.

The rearrangement joins TRBV7-9 to TRBJ2-1; D unresolved. The V gene lost 3 bases and the J gene lost 9 bases, with 15 bases spanning the gap. Germline assignment: CDR1 SEHNR and CDR2 FQNEAQ (reference sequence). The CDR3 sequence is 14 residues long. CDR3 sequence: CASSFLYESGEQFF. For the CDR3, the DNA is TGTGCCAGCAGCTTTCTGTATGAATCGGGTGAGCAGTTCTTC. Full variable domain (remainder filled in from reference TRBV7-9 and TRBJ2-1): DTGVSQNPRHKITKRGQNVTFRCDPISEHNRLYWYRQTLGQGPEFLTYFQNEAQLEKSRLLSDRFSAERPKGSFSTLEIQRTEQGDSAMYLCASSFLYESGEQFFGPGTRLTVL.

This clonotype was recorded many times. V is TRBV5-1 and J is TRBJ2-5; the D gene is possibly TRBD1 (5 bases). This CDR3 comprises 13 residues. The germline V gene encodes CDR1 SGHRS and CDR2 YFSETQ. The V end was cut by 1 base, the J end by 1 base, with 5 bases between. CDR3 DNA sequence: TGCGCCAGCAGCTTGCAGGGCCAAGAGACCCAGTACTTC. Amino acid sequence: CASSLQGQETQYF.

The CDR3 spells CASSLGDWEKLFF. CDR3 in DNA: TGTGCCAGCAGTTTGGGCGACTGGGAAAAACTGTTTTTT. This chain links TRBV6-5 with TRBJ1-4, with D hard to call. CDR1 and CDR2 from the germline V gene are MNHEY and SVGAGI. This CDR3 has 13 amino acids. V was shortened by 4 bases and J by 8 bases, with 11 bases between the two germline ends.

This chain's CDR3 is CASSRDRGITDTQYF. CDR3 nucleotides: TGTGCCAGCAGCCGGGACAGGGGGATAACAGATACGCAGTATTTT. The V call is TRBV13, the J call TRBJ2-3; 11 bases match TRBD1. After removal of 5 bases from V and 3 bases from J, the junction contained 4 bases not matched to a gene. The V gene's germline CDR1 is PRHDT and CDR2 FYEKMQ (reference sequence). This CDR3 comprises 15 residues.

This clonotype was detected many times. The J gene is TRBJ2-3, the V gene TRBV18; 13 positions match TRBD2. There are 16 residues in the CDR3. The J segment lost 3 bases and the V segment lost 0 bases, leaving 0 bases of the junction unmatched. Germline loops: CDR1 KGHSH, CDR2 LQKENI. The CDR3 sequence is CASSPPTSGRTDTQYF. In DNA form, the CDR3 reads TGTGCCAGCTCACCACCGACTAGCGGGAGGACAGATACGCAGTATTTT.

This clonotype was picked up a small number of times. The chain joins TRBV20-1 to TRBJ2-5, with 9 bases that match TRBD2. CDR3 length equals 16 residues. Germline CDR1 and CDR2: DFQATT and SNEGSKA (reference sequence). V lost 0 bases to trimming and J lost 2 bases; unmatched junction nucleotides: 7. The CDR3 here is CSARDLERGAQETQYF. The CDR3 region has the DNA TGCAGTGCTAGAGACCTAGAGCGGGGGGCTCAAGAGACCCAGTACTTC.

This clonotype has just a few counts. This chain connects TRBV5-1 to TRBJ2-1; D uncertain. The CDR3 totals 17 residues. V was cut by 0 bases and J by 9 bases, with 22 bases left in between. Germline V lookup: CDR1 SGHRS, CDR2 YFSETQ. The CDR3 sequence is CASSLEVGLVRRGEQFF. CDR3 nucleotide sequence: TGCGCCAGCAGCTTGGAGGTTGGGCTAGTTAGGCGAGGTGAGCAGTTCTTC.

This clonotype was counted between two and nine times. The rearrangement uses TRBV10-2 and TRBJ2-1; TRBD1 matches 8 bases. Trimming removed 4 bases from V and 8 bases from J; junction bases left unmatched: 10. Germline V gives CDR1 WSHSY, CDR2 SAAADI. This CDR3 is 15 amino acids long. The CDR3 region is CASSVGDRRYDEQFF. CDR3 DNA: TGCGCCAGCAGTGTGGGGGACAGGAGGTACGATGAGCAGTTCTTC.

The chain employs TRBV20-1 and TRBJ1-2, with D unclear. CDR3 length equals 10 residues. Per the germline V gene, CDR1 is DFQATT and CDR2 is SNEGSKA (reference sequence). Trimming took 4 bases from V and 4 from J, leaving 4 bases between them. The CDR3, as DNA: TGCAGTGCTACGGCCTATGGCTACACCTTC. It encodes CSATAYGYTF.

This clonotype was counted many times. The chain uses TRBV5-1 and TRBJ1-1, with 8 bases lining up with TRBD1. The length of the CDR3 is 15 residues. V lost 3 bases and J lost 11; bases outside the gene matches: 15. From germline, CDR1 is SGHRS and CDR2 YFSETQ. The DNA of the CDR3 is TGCGCCAGCAGCTCGCAGGGGGCGGGCGTAGGCAGCGCTTTCTTT. Translation gives CASSSQGAGVGSAFF.

This clonotype was counted between two and nine times. The rearrangement joins TRBV5-5 to TRBJ1-6, with D maybe TRBD1 (6 bases). Per germline, CDR1 SGHKS and CDR2 YYEKEE (reference sequence). CDR3 length equals 15 residues. V was pared by 0 bases and J by 4 bases, with 8 bases between. CDR3 sequence: CASSLGTVYNSPLHF. CDR3 nucleotide sequence: TGTGCCAGCAGCTTGGGGACAGTTTATAATTCACCCCTCCACTTT.

The J gene is TRBJ2-4, the V gene TRBV7-9; 9 bases line up with TRBD1. There are 15 residues in the CDR3. V gave up 2 bases and J gave up 6 bases; unmatched junction bases: 5. Germline V lookup: CDR1 SEHNR, CDR2 FQNEAQ (reference sequence). CDR3 DNA: TGTGCCAGCAGCTTATGGACAGGGGTTGTAAACATTCAGTACTTC. Translation gives CASSLWTGVVNIQYF.

This clonotype occurred a few times. This sequence joins TRBV3-1 and TRBJ2-5, with 8 bases lining up with TRBD2. Trimming cost V 4 bases and J 4 bases; bases outside gene matches: 11. From germline, CDR1 is LGHDT and CDR2 YNNKEL (reference sequence). The CDR3 loop spans 16 amino acids. The DNA for the CDR3 is TGTGCCAGCAGCCTAGAGACCCGGACTAGCCTAGAGACCCAGTACTTC. This sequence encodes CASSLETRTSLETQYF.

The chain is built from TRBV20-1 and TRBJ2-5; D is unclear. The germline V and J ends were trimmed by 6 bases and 5 bases, with 13 bases remaining between them. In germline, CDR1 is DFQATT, CDR2 SNEGSKA (reference sequence). CDR3 length: 12 amino acids. CDR3 DNA: TGCAGTGCCATAACGGGCCGGGAGACCCAGTACTTC. Its protein is CSAITGRETQYF.

The chain couples TRBV4-1 to TRBJ2-2; 7 bases are shared with TRBD1. The germline gives CDR1 MGHRA, CDR2 YSYEKL. V lost 8 bases, J lost 5 bases, and 11 bases stayed unmatched. This CDR3 region has 15 residues. This chain's CDR3 is CASSGSGGFTGELFF. The CDR3 DNA is TGCGCCAGCTCGGGCTCAGGGGGATTTACCGGGGAGCTGTTTTTT.

This clonotype was detected only a few times. The genes are TRBV4-1 and TRBJ2-3; 11 bases agree with TRBD2. Germline CDR1 MGHRA, CDR2 YSYEKL. V lost 1 base to trimming and J lost 0 bases; unmatched junction nucleotides: 3. The CDR3 loop spans 17 amino acids. CDR3 DNA: TGCGCCAGCAGCCAAGGACTAGCGGGGCATAGCACAGATACGCAGTATTTT. Amino acid sequence: CASSQGLAGHSTDTQYF.

Regarding this clonotype: The junction and the germline gene differ at one end; a read error may be behind it. This chain joins TRBV6-1 and TRBJ2-3, with no clear D. The CDR3 is made up of 18 amino acids. Looked up from germline, CDR1 is MNHNS and CDR2 is SASEGT. In nucleotides, the CDR3 is TGTGCCAGCAGACTGGATGGGCAGCCCCGCTTCCCCACAGCTACGCAGTATTTT. It is translated as CASRLDGQPRFPTATQYF.

At least ten counts were recorded for this clonotype. The chain couples TRBV24-1 to TRBJ2-1; D possibly matches TRBD1 or TRBD2 (5 bases each). The CDR3 spans 14 residues. Germline values: CDR1 KGHDR, CDR2 SFDVKD. Trimming stripped 12 bases from V and 0 bases from J, with 14 bases between. CDR3 nucleotides: TGTGCCGCGTCCGGGGCCTCCTCCTACAATGAGCAGTTCTTC. Amino acid sequence: CAASGASSYNEQFF.

This clonotype was observed a few times. The J gene is TRBJ2-3, the V gene TRBV28, with 7 bases that match TRBD2. The trim removed 5 bases at V and 6 bases at J, leaving 14 bases unmatched. This CDR3 spans 16 amino acids. Per germline, CDR1 MDHEN and CDR2 SYDVKM. The CDR3 nucleotides are TGTGCCAGCAGTAGGGGAGAGATAGCGGGTACCGATACGCAGTATTTT. This translates into CASSRGEIAGTDTQYF.

Only a few counts were recorded for this clonotype. The chain links TRBV6-2 or TRBV6-3 to TRBJ2-4; 7 bases agree with TRBD1. This CDR3 is built from 17 residues. Germline assignment: CDR1 MNHEY and CDR2 SVGEGT. Unmatched junction bases numbered 10, after V lost 5 bases and J lost 0 bases. The CDR3 nucleotides read TGTGCCAGCAGTCTCAACCGGGACAGTCAAGCCAAAAACATTCAGTACTTC. Translated, it gives CASSLNRDSQAKNIQYF.

There are a few counts of this clonotype. The V and J genes are TRBV24-1 and TRBJ2-5; perhaps TRBD1 as D (5 bases). The CDR3 sequence is 14 residues long. The germline V gene encodes CDR1 KGHDR and CDR2 SFDVKD. The V end lost 3 bases, the J end lost 5 bases, and 12 bases lay between the germline ends. CDR3 DNA: TGTGCCACCAGTGATCCAGGGTTCCAGGAGACCCAGTACTTC. Protein sequence: CATSDPGFQETQYF.

This clonotype was seen a handful of times. This chain links TRBV7-9 with TRBJ1-6; D is uncertain. CDR1 and CDR2 from the germline V gene are SEHNR and FQNEAQ (reference sequence). The CDR3 contains 12 residues. V lost 5 bases to trimming and J lost 10 bases, with 9 bases between them. In DNA form, the CDR3 reads TGTGCCAGCAGCAGGGAAGGGTCACCCCTCCACTTT. The encoded protein is CASSREGSPLHF.

This clonotype was seen more than once but under ten times. V usage is TRBV24-1 and J usage is TRBJ2-1, with D hard to call. The germline gives CDR1 KGHDR, CDR2 SFDVKD. This CDR3 spans 16 amino acids. The V gene lost 0 bases and the J gene lost 0 bases, with 8 bases spanning the gap. CDR3 protein: CATSDLAGSSYNEQFF. The CDR3 DNA reads as TGTGCCACCAGTGATTTGGCTGGGTCCTCCTACAATGAGCAGTTCTTC.